The entry below describes one T cell receptor beta chain. What it recognizes is unknown. The libraries were made with immunoSEQ v3.0 at survey level. The method was immunoSEQ multiplex PCR; TCRdb's version includes in-frame clones alone and lacks a portion of them. The data contain 20,000 to 30,000 clones, about 85% of them seen just once; the ten biggest clones take up about 10%. This specimen belongs to a study of long-term antiretroviral therapy in people with HIV. Overall study findings and caveats: Collection of the blood took place between the mid-2000s and the late 2010s. The ART regimens in use then may have been less effective than current ones.

Trimming removed 3 bases at V and 1 base at J, with 13 bases between. Germline V lookup: CDR1 SGHRS, CDR2 YFSETQ. The CDR3 loop spans 15 amino acids. This specimen consisted of unsorted PBMCs, obtained roughly 4.9 years after starting antiretroviral therapy. This clonotype was obtained from a man between 40 and 49 years old with HIV. The chain joins TRBV5-1 to TRBJ1-1; no definite D call. CDR3 sequence reads: CASSSGLRGNTEAFF. DNA of the CDR3: TGCGCCAGCAGCTCAGGACTTCGAGGGAACACTGAAGCTTTCTTT.